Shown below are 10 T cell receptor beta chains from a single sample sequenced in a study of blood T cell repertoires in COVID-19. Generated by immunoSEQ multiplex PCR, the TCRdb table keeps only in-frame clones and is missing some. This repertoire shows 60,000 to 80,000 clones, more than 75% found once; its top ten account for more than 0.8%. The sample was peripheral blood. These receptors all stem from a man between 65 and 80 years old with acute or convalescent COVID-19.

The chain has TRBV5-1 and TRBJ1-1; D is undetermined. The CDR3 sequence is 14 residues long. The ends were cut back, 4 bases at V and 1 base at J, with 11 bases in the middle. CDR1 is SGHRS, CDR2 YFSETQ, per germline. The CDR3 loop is CASSLETPNTEAFF. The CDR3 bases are TGCGCCAGCAGCCTCGAGACTCCGAACACTGAAGCTTTCTTT.

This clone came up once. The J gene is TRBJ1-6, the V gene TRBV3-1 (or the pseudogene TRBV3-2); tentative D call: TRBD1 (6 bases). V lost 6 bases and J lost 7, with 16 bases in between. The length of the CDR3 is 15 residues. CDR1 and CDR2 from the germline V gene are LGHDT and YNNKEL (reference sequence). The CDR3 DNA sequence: TGTGCCAGCAGTCTAGTACAGGGCTTCAATTCACCCCTCCACTTT. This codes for CASSLVQGFNSPLHF.

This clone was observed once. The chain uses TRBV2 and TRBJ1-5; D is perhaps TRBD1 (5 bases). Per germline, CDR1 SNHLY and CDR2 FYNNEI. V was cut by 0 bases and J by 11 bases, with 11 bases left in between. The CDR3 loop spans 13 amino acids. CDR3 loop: CASSEAPQQAQHF. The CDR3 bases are TGTGCCAGCAGTGAAGCGCCCCAACAGGCCCAGCATTTT. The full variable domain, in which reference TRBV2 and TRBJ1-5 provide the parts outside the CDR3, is EPEVTQTPSHQVTQMGQEVILRCVPISNHLYFYWYRQILGQKVEFLVSFYNNEISEKSEIFDDQFSVERPDGSNFTLKIRSTKLEDSAMYFCASSEAPQQAQHFGDGTRLSIL.

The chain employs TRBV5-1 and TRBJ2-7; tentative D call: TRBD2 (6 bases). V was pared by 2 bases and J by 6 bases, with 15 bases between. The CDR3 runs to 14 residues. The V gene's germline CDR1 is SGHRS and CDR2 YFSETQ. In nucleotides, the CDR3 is TGCGCCAGCAGCTTCCAGGTGCTGGGGGGCGAGCAGTACTTC. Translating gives CASSFQVLGGEQYF.

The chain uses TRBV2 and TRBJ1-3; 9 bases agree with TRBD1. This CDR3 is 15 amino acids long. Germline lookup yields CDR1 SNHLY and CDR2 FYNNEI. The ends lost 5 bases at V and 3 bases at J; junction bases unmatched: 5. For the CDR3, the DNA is TGTGCCAGCAGTTTGGGACAGGGTTATGGAAACACCATATATTTT. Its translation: CASSLGQGYGNTIYF.

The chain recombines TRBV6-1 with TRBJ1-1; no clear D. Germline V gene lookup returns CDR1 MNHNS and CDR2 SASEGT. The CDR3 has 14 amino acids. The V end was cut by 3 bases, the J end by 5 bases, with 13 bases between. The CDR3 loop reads CASSESLGRTEAFF. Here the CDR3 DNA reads TGTGCCAGCAGTGAGAGCCTGGGGAGGACTGAAGCTTTCTTT.

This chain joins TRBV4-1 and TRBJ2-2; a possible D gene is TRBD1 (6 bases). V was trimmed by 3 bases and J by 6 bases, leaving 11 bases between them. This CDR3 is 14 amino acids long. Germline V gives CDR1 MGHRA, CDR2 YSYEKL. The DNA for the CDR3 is TGCGCCAGCAGCCATCTCACAGGGTCCGGGGAGCTGTTTTTT. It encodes CASSHLTGSGELFF.

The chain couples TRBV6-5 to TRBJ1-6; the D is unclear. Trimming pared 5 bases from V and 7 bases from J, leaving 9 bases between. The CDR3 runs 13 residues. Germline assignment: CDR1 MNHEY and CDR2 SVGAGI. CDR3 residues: CASSPSRNSPLHF. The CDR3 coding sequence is TGTGCCAGCAGTCCCTCTCGGAATTCACCCCTCCACTTT.

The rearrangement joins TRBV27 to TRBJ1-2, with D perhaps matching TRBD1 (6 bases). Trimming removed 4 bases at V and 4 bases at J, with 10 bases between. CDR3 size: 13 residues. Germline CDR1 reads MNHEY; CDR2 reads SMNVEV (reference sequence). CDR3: CASSSGELYGYTF. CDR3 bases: TGTGCCAGCAGTTCAGGGGAGCTCTATGGCTACACCTTC.

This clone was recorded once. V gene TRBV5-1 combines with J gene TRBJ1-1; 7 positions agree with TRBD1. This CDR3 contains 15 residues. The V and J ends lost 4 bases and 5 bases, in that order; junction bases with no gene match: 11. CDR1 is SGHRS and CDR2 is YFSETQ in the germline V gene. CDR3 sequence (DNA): TGCGCCAGCAGCGTTGAAGAGGGGGCTTGGACTGAAGCTTTCTTT. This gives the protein CASSVEEGAWTEAFF.